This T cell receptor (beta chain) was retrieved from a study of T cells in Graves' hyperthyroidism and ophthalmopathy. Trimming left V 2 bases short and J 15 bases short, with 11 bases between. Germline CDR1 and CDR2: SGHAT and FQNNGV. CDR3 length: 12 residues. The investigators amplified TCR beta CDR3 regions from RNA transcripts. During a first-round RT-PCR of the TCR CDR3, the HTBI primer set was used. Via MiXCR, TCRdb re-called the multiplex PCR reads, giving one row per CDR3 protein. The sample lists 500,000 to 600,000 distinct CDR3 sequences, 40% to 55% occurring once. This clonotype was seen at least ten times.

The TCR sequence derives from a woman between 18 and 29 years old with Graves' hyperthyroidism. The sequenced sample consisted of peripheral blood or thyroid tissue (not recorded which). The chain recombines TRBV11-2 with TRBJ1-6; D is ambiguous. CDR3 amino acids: CASSLISGRLHF. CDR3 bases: TGTGCCAGCAGCTTAATCTCAGGTCGCCTCCACTTT.